This TCR beta chain derives from a study of PD-1 blockade in classical Hodgkin lymphoma. Study context: Treatment was intravenous nivolumab, 3 mg/kg every 2 weeks, until progression.

Sample time point: cycle 4 day 1 (C4D1), after less than 7 weeks of nivolumab. Exposure to brentuximab vedotin varied, and each patient had relapsed following autologous stem cell transplantation. Study outcomes and limitations: The diversity seen at baseline in complete responders resembled that of newly diagnosed patients. While CD8+ TCR diversity did not rise significantly by C4D1, CD4+ TCR diversity did.

Repertoires were generated with immunoSEQ multiplex PCR, while TCRdb's copy carries only in-frame clones and drops some. This table has more than 6,000 clones, about 74% appearing once. Of note for this clone: Antigen unknown.

Source: peripheral blood mononuclear cells (PBMCs), taken before the fourth cycle of nivolumab. The receptor's source is a human donor with classical Hodgkin lymphoma.

CDR3 sequence reads: CASSSSGRAYEQYF. The CDR3 region has the DNA TGTGCCAGCTCATCTAGCGGGAGGGCTTACGAGCAGTACTTC. This sequence joins TRBV18 and TRBJ2-7; TRBD2 aligns across 12 bases. J was trimmed by 4 bases and V by 5 bases; bases with no gene match: 3. The CDR3 consists of 14 residues. Germline V gene sequence: CDR1 KGHSH, CDR2 LQKENI.